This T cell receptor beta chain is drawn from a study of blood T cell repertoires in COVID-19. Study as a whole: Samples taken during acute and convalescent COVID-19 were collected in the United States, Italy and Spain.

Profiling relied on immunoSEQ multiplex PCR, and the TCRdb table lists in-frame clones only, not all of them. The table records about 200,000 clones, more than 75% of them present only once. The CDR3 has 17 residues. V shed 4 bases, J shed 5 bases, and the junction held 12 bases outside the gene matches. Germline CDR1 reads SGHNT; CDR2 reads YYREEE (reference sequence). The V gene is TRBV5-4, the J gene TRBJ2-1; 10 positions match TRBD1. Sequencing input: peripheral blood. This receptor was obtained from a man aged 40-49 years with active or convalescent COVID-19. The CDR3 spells CASSPSGPGQGDNEQFF. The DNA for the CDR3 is TGTGCCAGCAGCCCCTCCGGCCCCGGACAGGGGGACAATGAGCAGTTCTTC. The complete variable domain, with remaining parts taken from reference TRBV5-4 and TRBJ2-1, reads ETGVTQSPTHLIKTRGQQVTLRCSSQSGHNTVSWYQQALGQGPQFIFQYYREEENGRGNFPPRFSGLQFPNYSSELNVNALELDDSALYLCASSPSGPGQGDNEQFFGPGTRLTVL.